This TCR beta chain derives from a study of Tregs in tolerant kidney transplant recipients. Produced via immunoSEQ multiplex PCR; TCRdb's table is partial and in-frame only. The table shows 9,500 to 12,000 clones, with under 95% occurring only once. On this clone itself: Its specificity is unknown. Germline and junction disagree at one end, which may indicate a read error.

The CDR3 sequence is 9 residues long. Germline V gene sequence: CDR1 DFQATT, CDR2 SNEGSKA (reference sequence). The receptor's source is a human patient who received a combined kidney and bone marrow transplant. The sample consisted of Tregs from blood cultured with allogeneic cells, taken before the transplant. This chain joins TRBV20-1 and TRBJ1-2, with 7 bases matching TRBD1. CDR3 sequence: CSAPDRNHF. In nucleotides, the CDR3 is TGCAGTGCCCCGGACAGGAATCACTTC.